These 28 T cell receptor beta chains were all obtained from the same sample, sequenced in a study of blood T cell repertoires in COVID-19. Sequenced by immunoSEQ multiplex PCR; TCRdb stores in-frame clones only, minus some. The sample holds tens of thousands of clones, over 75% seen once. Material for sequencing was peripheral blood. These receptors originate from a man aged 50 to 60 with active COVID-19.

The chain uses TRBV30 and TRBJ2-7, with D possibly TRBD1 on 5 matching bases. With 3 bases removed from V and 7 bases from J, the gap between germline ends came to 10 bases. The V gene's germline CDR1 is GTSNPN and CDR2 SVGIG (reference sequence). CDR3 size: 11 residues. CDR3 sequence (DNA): TGTGCCTGGAGACAGGTTTGGGAGCAGTACTTC. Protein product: CAWRQVWEQYF.

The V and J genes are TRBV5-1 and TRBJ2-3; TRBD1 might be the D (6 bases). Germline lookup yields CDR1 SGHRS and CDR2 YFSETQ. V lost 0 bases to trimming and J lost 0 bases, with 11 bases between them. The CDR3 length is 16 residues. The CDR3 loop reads CASSLVAGVSTDTQYF. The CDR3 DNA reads TGCGCCAGCAGCTTGGTTGCAGGGGTTAGCACAGATACGCAGTATTTT.

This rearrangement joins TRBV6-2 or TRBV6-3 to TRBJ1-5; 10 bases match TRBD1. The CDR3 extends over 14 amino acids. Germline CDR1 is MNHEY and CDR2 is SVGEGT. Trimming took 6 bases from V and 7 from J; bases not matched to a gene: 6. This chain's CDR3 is CASSGTGVRQPQHF. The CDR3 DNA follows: TGTGCCAGCAGCGGGACAGGGGTTCGGCAGCCCCAGCATTTT.

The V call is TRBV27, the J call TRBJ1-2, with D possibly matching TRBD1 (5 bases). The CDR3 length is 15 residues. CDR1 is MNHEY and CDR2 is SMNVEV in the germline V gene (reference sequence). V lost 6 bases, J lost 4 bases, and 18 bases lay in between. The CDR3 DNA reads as TGTGCCAGCAGATACACGGGACTAGGAAGCTATGGCTACACCTTC. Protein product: CASRYTGLGSYGYTF.

The DNA of the CDR3 is TGTGCCAGTAGTACTCGACAGGTCGGCCAATTGAAGCCCCAGCATTTT. As protein: CASSTRQVGQLKPQHF. This chain uses TRBV19 with TRBJ1-5; perhaps TRBD1 as D (6 bases). The germline V and J ends were trimmed by 4 bases and 8 bases, with 21 bases remaining between them. Germline V lookup: CDR1 LNHDA, CDR2 SQIVND (reference sequence). The CDR3 has 16 amino acids. Variable domain in full (rest from reference TRBV19 and TRBJ1-5): DGGITQSPKYLFRKEGQNVTLSCEQNLNHDAMYWYRQDPGQGLRLIYYSQIVNDFQKGDIAEGYSVSREKKESFPLTVTSAQKNPTAFYLCASSTRQVGQLKPQHFGDGTRLSIL.

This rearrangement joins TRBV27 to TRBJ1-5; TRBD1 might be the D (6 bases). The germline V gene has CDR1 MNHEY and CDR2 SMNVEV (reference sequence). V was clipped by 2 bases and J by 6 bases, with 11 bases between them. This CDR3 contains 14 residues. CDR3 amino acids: CASSLAGVGQPQHF. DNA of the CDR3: TGTGCCAGCAGTTTAGCAGGGGTGGGTCAGCCCCAGCATTTT.

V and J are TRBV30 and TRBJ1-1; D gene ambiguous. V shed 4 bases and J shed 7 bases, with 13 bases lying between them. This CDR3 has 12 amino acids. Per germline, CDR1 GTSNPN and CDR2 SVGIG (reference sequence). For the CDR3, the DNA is TGTGCCTGGACCCGGGGAGAAGTTGAAGCTTTCTTT. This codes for CAWTRGEVEAFF.

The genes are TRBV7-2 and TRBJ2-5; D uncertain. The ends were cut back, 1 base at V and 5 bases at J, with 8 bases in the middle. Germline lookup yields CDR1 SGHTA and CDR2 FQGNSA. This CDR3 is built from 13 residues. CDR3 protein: CASSLGVRETQYF. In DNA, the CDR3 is TGTGCCAGCAGCTTAGGGGTGAGGGAGACCCAGTACTTC.

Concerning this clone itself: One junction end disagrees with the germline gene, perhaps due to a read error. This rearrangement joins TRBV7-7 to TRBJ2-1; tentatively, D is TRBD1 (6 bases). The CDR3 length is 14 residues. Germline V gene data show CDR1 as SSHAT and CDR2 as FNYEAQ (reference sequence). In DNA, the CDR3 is TGTGCTAGCAGCTTAGGGGGTAGCGCAGGTCAGCAGTTCTTC. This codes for CASSLGGSAGQQFF.

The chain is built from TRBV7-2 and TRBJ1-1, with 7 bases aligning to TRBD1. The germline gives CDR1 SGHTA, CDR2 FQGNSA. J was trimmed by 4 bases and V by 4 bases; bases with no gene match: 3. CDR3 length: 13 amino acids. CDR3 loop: CASSSDRATEAFF. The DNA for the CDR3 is TGTGCCAGCAGCTCTGACAGGGCCACTGAAGCTTTCTTT.

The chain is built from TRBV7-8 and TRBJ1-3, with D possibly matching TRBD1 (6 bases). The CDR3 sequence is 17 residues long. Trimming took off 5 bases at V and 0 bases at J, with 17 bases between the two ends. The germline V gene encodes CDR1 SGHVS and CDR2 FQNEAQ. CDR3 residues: CASSPYRVPSSGNTIYF. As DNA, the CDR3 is TGTGCCAGCAGCCCCTACAGGGTCCCTAGCTCTGGAAACACCATATATTTT.

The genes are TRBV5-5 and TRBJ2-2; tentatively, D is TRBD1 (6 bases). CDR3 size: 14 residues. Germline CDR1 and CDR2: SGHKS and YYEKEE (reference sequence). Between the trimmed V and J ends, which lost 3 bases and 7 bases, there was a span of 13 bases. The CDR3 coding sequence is TGTGCCAGCAGCTACGGGACATTTGGCGGGGAGCTGTTTTTT. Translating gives CASSYGTFGGELFF. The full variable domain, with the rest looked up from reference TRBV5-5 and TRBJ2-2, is DAGVTQSPTHLIKTRGQQVTLRCSPISGHKSVSWYQQVLGQGPQFIFQYYEKEERGRGNFPDRFSARQFPNYSSELNVNALLLGDSALYLCASSYGTFGGELFFGEGSRLTVL.

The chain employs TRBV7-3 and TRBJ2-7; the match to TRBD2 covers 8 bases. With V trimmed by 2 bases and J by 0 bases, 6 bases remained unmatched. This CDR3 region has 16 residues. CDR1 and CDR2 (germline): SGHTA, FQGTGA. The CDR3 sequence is CASSLLGRGGSYEQYF. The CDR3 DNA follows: TGTGCCAGCAGCTTACTAGGTCGGGGGGGCTCCTACGAGCAGTACTTC.

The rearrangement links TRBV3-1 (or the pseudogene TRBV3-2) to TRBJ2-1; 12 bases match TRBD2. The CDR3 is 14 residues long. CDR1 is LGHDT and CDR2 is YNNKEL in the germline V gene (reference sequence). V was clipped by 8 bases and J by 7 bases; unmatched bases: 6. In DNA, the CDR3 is TGTGCCAGCTCGACTAGCGGGAGAAGGAATGAGCAGTTCTTC. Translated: CASSTSGRRNEQFF.

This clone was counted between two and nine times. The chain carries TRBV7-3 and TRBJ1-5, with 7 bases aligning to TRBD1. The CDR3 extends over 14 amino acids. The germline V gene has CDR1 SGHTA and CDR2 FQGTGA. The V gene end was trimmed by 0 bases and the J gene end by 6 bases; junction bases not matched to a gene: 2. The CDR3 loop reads CASSLTPGGQPQHF. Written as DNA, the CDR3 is TGTGCCAGCAGCTTAACCCCAGGGGGTCAGCCCCAGCATTTT.

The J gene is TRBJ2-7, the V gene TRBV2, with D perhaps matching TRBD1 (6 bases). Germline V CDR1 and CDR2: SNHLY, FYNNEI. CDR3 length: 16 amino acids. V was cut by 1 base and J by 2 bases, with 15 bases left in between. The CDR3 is CASSEGAGTRAYEQYF. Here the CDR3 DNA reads TGTGCCAGCAGTGAAGGGGCTGGGACACGAGCCTACGAGCAGTACTTC.

CDR3: CASSLASQGNTEAFF. CDR3 coding DNA: TGTGCCAGCAGCTTGGCCTCGCAGGGGAACACTGAAGCTTTCTTT. V gene TRBV5-4 combines with J gene TRBJ1-1; D might be TRBD1 (5 bases). The germline CDR1 and CDR2 sequences are SGHNT and YYREEE (reference sequence). CDR3 length equals 15 residues. The V end lost 0 bases, the J end lost 1 base, and 10 bases lay between the germline ends.

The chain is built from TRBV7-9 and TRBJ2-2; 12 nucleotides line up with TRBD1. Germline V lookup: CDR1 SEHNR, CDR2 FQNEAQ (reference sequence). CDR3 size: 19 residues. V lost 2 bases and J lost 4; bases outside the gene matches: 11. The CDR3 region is CASSLYVGPGQGATGELFF. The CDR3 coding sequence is TGTGCCAGCAGCTTATATGTAGGGCCGGGACAGGGGGCCACCGGGGAGCTGTTTTTT.

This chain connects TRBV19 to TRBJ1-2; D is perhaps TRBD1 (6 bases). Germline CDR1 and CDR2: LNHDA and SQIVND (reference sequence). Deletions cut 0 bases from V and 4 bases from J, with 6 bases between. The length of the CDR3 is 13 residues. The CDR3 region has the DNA TGTGCCAGTAGTATAGAAGGGGGCTATGGCTACACCTTC. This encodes CASSIEGGYGYTF.

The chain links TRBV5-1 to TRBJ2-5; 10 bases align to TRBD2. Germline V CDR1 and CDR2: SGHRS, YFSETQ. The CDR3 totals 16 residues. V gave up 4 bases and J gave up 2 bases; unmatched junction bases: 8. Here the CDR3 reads CASSPSAGGVQETQYF. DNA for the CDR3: TGCGCCAGCAGCCCTTCAGCGGGAGGGGTTCAAGAGACCCAGTACTTC.

Here the CDR3 DNA reads TGCGCCAGCAGCTCAACGGGACAGGTCGGGAACACTGAAGCTTTCTTT. This codes for CASSSTGQVGNTEAFF. The chain has TRBV5-1 and TRBJ1-1, with 8 bases matching TRBD1. The CDR3 runs to 16 residues. The trim removed 3 bases at V and 1 base at J, leaving 8 bases unmatched. From germline, CDR1 is SGHRS and CDR2 YFSETQ.

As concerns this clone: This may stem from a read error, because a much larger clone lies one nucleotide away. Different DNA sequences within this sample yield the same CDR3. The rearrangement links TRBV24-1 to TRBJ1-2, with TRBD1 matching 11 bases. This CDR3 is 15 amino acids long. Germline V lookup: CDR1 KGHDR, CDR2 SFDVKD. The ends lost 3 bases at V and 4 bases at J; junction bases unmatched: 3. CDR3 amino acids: CATSDPGQGGYGYTF. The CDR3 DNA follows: TGTGCCACCAGTGATCCGGGACAGGGGGGCTATGGCTACACCTTC.

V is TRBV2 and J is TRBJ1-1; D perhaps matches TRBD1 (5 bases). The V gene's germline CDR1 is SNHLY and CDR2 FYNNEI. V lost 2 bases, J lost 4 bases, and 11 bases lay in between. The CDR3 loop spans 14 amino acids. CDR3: CASSEQGVVTEAFF. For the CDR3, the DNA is TGTGCCAGCAGTGAACAGGGCGTAGTCACTGAAGCTTTCTTT.

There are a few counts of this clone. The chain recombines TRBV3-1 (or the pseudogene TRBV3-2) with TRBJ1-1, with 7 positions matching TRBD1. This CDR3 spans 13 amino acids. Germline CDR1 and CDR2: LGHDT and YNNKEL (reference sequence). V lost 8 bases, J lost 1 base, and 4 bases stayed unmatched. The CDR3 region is CASGDSPNTEAFF. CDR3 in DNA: TGTGCCAGCGGGGACAGTCCGAACACTGAAGCTTTCTTT.

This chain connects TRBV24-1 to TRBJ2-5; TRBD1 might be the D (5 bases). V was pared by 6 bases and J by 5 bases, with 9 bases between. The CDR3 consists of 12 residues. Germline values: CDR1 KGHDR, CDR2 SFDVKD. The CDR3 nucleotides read TGTGCCACCAGTAGGGGCCCGGAGACCCAGTACTTC. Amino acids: CATSRGPETQYF.

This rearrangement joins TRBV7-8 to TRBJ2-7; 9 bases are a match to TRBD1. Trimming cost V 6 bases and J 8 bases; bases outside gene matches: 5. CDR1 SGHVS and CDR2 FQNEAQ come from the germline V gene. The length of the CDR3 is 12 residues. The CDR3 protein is CASRDTGGKQYF. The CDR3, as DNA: TGTGCCAGCAGAGATACAGGGGGCAAGCAGTACTTC.

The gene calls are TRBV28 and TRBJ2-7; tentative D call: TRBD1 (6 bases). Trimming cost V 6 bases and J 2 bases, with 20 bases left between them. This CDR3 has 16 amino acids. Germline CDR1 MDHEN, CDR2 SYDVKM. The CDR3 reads CASSNKGTPFTYEQYF. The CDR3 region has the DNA TGTGCCAGCAGCAATAAAGGGACACCATTTACCTACGAGCAGTACTTC.

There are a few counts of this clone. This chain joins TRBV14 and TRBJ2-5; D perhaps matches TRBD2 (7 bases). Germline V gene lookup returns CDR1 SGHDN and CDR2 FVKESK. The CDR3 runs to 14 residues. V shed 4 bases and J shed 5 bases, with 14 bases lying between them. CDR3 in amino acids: CASSPVGGAETQYF. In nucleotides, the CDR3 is TGTGCCAGCAGCCCTGTAGGGGGGGCTGAGACCCAGTACTTC.